This T cell receptor (beta chain) was identified during a study of PD-L1 blockade in urothelial cancer. Whole-study context: Specimens of blood held a median count of approximately 150,000 T cells. Points from the study as a whole: Durable benefit was linked to greater 3-week expansion of tumor-associated blood clones.

PCRs each included synthetic TCR analog templates spiked in. TCRdb's table, derived via immunoSEQ multiplex PCR, lists solely in-frame clones and lacks some. The sample has 38,000 or so clones, about 82% seen once; the top ten hold nearly 15%. Time point meaning: pretreatment peripheral blood. A total of 1 to 8 samples per patient were collected pretreatment and on-treatment. As concerns this clone: Its antigen is still unknown.

The CDR3 is 14 residues long. Germline V gene sequence: CDR1 MDHEN, CDR2 SYDVKM. Trimming took off 3 bases at V and 1 base at J, with 8 bases between the two ends. The chain is built from TRBV28 and TRBJ2-3; D not resolved. The clonotype originates from a man older than 75 with urothelial cancer. The sequences come from PBMCs, collected around atezolizumab (anti-PD-L1) treatment. The CDR3 region is CASSFLSGTDTQYF. In DNA form, the CDR3 reads TGTGCCAGCAGTTTTTTAAGCGGCACAGATACGCAGTATTTT.